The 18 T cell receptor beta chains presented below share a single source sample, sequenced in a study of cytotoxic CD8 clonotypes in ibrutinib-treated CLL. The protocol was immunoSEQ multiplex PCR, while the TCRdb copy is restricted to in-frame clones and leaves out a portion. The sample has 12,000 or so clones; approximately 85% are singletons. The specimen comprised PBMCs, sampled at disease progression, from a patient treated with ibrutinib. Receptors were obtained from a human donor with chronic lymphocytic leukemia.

The CDR3, as DNA: TGTGCCAGCTCATCTCCTGGCGGGAGGCCCTACAATGAGCAGTTCTTC. Protein: CASSSPGGRPYNEQFF. This chain uses TRBV18 with TRBJ2-1; 8 bases align to TRBD2. The CDR3 has 16 amino acids. V was pared by 5 bases and J by 2 bases, with 8 bases of the junction left unmatched. The germline V gene has CDR1 KGHSH and CDR2 LQKENI.

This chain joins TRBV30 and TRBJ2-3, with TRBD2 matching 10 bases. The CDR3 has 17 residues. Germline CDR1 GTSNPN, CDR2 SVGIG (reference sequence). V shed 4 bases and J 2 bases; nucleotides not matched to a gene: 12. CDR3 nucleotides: TGTGCCTGGATGCTAGGGGGACTAGCGTTTATCACAGATACGCAGTATTTT. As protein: CAWMLGGLAFITDTQYF.

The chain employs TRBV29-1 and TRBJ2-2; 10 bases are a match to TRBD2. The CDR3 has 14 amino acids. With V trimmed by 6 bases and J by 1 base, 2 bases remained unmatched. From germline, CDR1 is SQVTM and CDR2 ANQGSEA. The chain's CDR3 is CSVRTSGNTGELFF. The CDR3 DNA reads TGCAGCGTAAGGACTAGCGGGAACACCGGGGAGCTGTTTTTT.

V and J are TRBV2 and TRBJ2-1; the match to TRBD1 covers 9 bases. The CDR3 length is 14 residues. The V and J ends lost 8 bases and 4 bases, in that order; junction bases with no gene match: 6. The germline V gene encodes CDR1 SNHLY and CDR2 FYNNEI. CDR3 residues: CASRGQGSYNEQFF. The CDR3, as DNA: TGTGCCAGCCGAGGACAGGGGAGTTACAATGAGCAGTTCTTC. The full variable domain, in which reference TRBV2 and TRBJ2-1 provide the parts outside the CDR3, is EPEVTQTPSHQVTQMGQEVILRCVPISNHLYFYWYRQILGQKVEFLVSFYNNEISEKSEIFDDQFSVERPDGSNFTLKIRSTKLEDSAMYFCASRGQGSYNEQFFGPGTRLTVL.

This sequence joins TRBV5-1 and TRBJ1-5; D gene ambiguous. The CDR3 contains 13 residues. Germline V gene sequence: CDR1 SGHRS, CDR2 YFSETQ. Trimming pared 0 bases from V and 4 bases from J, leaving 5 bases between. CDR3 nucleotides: TGCGCCAGCAGCTTGGGCCAAAATCAGCCCCAGCATTTT. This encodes CASSLGQNQPQHF.

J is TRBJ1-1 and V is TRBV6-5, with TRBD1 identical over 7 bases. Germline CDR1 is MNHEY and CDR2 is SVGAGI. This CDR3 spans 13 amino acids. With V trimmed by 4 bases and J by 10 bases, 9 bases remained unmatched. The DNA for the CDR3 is TGTGCCAGCAGTTCACCCGCTCAGGGGGGAGCTTTCTTT. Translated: CASSSPAQGGAFF.

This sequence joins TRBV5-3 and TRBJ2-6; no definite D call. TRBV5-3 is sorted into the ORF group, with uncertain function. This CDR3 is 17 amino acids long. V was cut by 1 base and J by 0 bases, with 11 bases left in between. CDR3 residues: CARSLSAWSSGANVLTF. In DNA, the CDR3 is TGTGCCAGAAGCTTGTCGGCCTGGAGCTCTGGGGCCAACGTCCTGACTTTC.

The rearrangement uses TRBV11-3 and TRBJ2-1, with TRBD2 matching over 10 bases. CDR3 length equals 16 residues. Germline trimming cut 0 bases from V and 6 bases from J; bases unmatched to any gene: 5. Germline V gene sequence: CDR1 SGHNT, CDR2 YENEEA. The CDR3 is CASSLDVLAGINEQFF. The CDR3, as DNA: TGTGCCAGCAGCTTAGACGTACTAGCGGGAATCAATGAGCAGTTCTTC.

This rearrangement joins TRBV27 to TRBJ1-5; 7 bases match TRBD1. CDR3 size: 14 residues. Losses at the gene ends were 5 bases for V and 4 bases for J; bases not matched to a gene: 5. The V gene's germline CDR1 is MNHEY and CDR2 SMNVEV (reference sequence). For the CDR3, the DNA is TGTGCCAGCAGTCAACAGGGGATTAATCAGCCCCAGCATTTT. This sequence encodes CASSQQGINQPQHF.

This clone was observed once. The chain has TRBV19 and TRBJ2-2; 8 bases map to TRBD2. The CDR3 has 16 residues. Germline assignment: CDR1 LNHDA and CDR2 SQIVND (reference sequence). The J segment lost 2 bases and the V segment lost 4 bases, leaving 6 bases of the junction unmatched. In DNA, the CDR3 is TGTGCCAGTAGTAAAAGACTAGCGCCCAACACCGGGGAGCTGTTTTTT. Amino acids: CASSKRLAPNTGELFF.

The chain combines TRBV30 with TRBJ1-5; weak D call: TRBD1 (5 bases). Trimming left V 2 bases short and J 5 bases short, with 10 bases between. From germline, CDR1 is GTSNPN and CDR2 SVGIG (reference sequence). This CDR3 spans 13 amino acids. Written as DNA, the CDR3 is TGTGCCTGGAGTTTTTCGGGGGATCAGCCCCAGCATTTT. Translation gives CAWSFSGDQPQHF.

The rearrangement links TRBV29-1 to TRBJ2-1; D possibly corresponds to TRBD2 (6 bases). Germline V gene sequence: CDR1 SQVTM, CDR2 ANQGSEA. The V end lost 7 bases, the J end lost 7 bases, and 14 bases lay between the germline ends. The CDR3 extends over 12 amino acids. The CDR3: CSAGGTGNEQFF. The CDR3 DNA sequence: TGCAGCGCTGGAGGGACCGGGAATGAGCAGTTCTTC.

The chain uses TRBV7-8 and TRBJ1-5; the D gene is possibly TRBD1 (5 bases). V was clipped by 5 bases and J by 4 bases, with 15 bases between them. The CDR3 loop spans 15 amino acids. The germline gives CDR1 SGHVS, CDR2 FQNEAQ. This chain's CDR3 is CASSPAGEGNQPQHF. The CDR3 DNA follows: TGTGCCAGCAGCCCGGCGGGGGAGGGTAATCAGCCCCAGCATTTT.

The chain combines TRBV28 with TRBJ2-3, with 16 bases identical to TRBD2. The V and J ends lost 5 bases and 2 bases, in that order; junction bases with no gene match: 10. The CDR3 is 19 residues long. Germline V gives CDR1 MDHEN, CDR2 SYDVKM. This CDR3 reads CASSTPGLAGGTITDTQYF. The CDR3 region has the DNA TGTGCCAGCAGTACCCCGGGACTAGCGGGAGGGACGATCACAGATACGCAGTATTTT.

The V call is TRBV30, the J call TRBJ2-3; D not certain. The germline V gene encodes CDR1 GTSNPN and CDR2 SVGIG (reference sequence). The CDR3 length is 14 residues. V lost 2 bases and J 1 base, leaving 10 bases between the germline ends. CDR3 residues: CAWSTLLGTDTQYF. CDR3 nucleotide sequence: TGTGCCTGGAGTACCCTATTAGGCACAGATACGCAGTATTTT.

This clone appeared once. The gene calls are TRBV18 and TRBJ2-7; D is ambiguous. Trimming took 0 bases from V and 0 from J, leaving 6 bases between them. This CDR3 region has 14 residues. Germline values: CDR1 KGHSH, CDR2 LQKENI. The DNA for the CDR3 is TGTGCCAGCTCACCACCGTGGGCCTCCTACGAGCAGTACTTC. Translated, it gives CASSPPWASYEQYF.

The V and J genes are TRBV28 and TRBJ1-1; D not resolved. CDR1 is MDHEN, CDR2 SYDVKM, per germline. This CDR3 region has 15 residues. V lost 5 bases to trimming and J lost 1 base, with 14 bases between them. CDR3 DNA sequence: TGTGCCAGCAGTCCGGGTCCGAGGGAGAACACTGAAGCTTTCTTT. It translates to CASSPGPRENTEAFF.

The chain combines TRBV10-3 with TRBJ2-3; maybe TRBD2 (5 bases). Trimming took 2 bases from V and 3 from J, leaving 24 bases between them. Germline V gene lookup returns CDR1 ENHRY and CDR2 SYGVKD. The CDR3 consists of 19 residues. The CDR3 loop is CAISEPVDGSEAPTDTQYF. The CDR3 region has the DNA TGTGCCATCAGTGAGCCTGTTGATGGTAGCGAGGCCCCTACAGATACGCAGTATTTT.